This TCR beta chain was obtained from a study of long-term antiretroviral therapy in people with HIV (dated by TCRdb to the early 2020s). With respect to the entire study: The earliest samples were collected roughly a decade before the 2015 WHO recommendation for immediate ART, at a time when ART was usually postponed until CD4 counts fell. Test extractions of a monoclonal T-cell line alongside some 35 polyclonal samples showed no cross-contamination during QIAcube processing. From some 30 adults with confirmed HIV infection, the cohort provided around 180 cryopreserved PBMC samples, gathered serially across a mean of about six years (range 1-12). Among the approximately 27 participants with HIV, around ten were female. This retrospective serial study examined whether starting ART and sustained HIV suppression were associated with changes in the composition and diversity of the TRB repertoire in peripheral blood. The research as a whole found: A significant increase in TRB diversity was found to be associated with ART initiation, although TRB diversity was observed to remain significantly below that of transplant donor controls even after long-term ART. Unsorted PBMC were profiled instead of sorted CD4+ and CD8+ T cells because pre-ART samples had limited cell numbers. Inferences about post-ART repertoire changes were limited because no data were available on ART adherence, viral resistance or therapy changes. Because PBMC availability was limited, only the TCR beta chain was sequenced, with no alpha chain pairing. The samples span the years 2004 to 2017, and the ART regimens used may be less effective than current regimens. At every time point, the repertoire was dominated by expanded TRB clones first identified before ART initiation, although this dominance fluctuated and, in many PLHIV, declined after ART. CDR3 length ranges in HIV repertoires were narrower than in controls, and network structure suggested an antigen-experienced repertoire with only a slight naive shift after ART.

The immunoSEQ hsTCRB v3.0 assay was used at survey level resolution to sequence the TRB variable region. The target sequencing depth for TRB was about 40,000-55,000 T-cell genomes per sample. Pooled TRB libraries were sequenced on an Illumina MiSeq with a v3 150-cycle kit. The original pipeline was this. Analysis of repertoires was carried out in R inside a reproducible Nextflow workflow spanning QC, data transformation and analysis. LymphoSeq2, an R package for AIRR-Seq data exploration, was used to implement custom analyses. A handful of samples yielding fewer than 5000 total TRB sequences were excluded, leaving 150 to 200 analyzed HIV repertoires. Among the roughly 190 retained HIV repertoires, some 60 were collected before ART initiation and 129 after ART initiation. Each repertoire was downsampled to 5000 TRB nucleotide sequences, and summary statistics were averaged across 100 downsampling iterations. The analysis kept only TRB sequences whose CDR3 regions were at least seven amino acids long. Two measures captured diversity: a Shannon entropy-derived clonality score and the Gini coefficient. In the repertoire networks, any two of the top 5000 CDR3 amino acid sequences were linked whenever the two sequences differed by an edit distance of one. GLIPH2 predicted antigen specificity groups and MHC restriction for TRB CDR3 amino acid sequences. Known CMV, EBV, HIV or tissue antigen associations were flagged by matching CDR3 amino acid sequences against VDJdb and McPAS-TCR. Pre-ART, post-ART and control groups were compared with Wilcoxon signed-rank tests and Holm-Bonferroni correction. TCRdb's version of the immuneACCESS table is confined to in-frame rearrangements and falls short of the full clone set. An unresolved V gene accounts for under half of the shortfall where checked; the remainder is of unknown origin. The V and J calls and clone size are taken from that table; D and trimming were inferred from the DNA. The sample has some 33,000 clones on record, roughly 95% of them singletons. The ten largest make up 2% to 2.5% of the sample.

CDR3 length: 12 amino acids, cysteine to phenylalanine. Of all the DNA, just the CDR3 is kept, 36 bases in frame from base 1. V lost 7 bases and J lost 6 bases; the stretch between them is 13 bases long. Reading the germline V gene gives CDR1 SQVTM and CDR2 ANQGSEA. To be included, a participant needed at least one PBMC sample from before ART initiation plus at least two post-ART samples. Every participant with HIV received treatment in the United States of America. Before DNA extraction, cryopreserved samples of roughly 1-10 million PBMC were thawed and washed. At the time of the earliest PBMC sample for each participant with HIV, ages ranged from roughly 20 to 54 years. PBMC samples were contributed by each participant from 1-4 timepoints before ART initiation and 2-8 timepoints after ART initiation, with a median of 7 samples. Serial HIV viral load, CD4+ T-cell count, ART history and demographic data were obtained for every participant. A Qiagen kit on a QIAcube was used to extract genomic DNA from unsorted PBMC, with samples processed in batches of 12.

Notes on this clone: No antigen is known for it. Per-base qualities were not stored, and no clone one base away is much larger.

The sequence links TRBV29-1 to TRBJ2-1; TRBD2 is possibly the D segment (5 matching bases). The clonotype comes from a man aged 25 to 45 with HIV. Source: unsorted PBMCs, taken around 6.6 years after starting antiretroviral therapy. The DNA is TGCAGCGGGGCCCCGGGGAGCAATGAGCAGTTCTTC. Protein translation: CSGAPGSNEQFF.